The T cell receptor (beta chain) described here comes from a study of blood T cell repertoires in COVID-19. The overall study: Material from acute and convalescent COVID-19 was sourced from the United States, Italy and Spain. The cDNA or gDNA used as material had been derived from T cells, B-cell-depleted T cells, or PBMCs.

Original processing methods: Quantification of nucleated cells was approximated via reference gene primer amplification. The assay was immunoSEQ multiplex PCR, and TCRdb's table has in-frame clones only and misses some. V and J calls and clone size are copied from that table; D and trimming were computed from the DNA. The sample carries 160,000 or so clones, 65% to 90% recorded once. The CDR3 has 16 residues. This TCR derives from a human donor in a cohort sampled during active COVID-19. The source material was peripheral blood. V is TRBV21-1 and J is TRBJ2-1; TRBD1, as called in the table, went unchecked against the DNA. TRBV21-1 is reported as a pseudogene. DNA for the CDR3: TGTGCCAGCAGCAATTCGAGGGCAGGGGGCTACAATGAGCAGTTCTTC. Residues: CASSNSRAGGYNEQFF.